Each of the 32 T cell receptor beta chains below was sequenced from the same sample in a study. One entry per CDR3 protein results from TCRdb running MiXCR on the 5' RACE reads. This table holds about 61,000 distinct CDR3 sequences, under 35% found once. The sample taken for sequencing was tumor-infiltrating naive CD4+ T cells sorted from the breast tumor. Subset of the sample: naive CD4+ T cells, CD4+CD45RA+CD25-. Receptors originate from a female donor with breast cancer.

The chain joins TRBV24-1 to TRBJ2-2, with TRBD1 as a possible D gene (5 bases). Germline CDR1 is KGHDR and CDR2 is SFDVKD. The CDR3 is made up of 15 amino acids. V gave up 4 bases and J gave up 6 bases, with 14 bases separating them. The CDR3 is CATSDPGQSPGELFF. The CDR3 DNA sequence: TGTGCCACCAGTGACCCTGGACAAAGTCCCGGGGAGCTGTTTTTT.

Ten or more counts support this clonotype. The chain uses TRBV29-1 and TRBJ2-5; the D call may be TRBD1 or TRBD2 (5 bases each). The CDR3 is made up of 16 amino acids. Per germline, CDR1 SQVTM and CDR2 ANQGSEA. V was trimmed by 7 bases and J by 0 bases, leaving 21 bases between them. The CDR3 loop is CSATGTLKGNQETQYF. CDR3 sequence (DNA): TGCAGCGCTACCGGGACGTTAAAGGGTAACCAAGAGACCCAGTACTTC.

This clonotype was counted ten times or more. This sequence joins TRBV5-1 and TRBJ1-6, with a possible D match to TRBD1 (5 bases). CDR1 and CDR2 from the germline V gene are SGHRS and YFSETQ. The CDR3 consists of 16 residues. Trimming stripped 4 bases from V and 3 bases from J, with 14 bases between. CDR3 in DNA: TGCGCCAGCAGCGGGTCAAAAGGGGACTATAATTCACCCCTCCACTTT. It translates to CASSGSKGDYNSPLHF. Full variable domain (missing parts from reference TRBV5-1 and TRBJ1-6): KAGVTQTPRYLIKTRGQQVTLSCSPISGHRSVSWYQQTPGQGLQFLFEYFSETQRNKGNFPGRFSGRQFSNSRSEMNVSTLELGDSALYLCASSGSKGDYNSPLHFGNGTRLTVT.

This chain links TRBV6-1 with TRBJ2-3, with 14 bases matching TRBD2. This CDR3 comprises 17 residues. V lost 3 bases to trimming and J lost 2 bases; unmatched junction nucleotides: 4. From germline, CDR1 is MNHNS and CDR2 SASEGT. CDR3: CASSDPGLAGATDTQYF. The DNA of the CDR3 is TGTGCCAGCAGTGATCCGGGACTAGCGGGGGCCACAGATACGCAGTATTTT.

This chain links TRBV2 with TRBJ1-2, with no clear D. CDR1 is SNHLY, CDR2 FYNNEI, per germline. The V end lost 6 bases, the J end lost 2 bases, and 13 bases lay between the germline ends. The CDR3 length is 14 residues. As DNA, the CDR3 is TGTGCCAGCAGATCCAGGTCAGGCAACTATGGCTACACCTTC. This encodes CASRSRSGNYGYTF.

This clonotype was detected ten times or more. J is TRBJ2-2 and V is TRBV9; D possibly matches TRBD1 or TRBD2 (6 bases each). Germline lookup yields CDR1 SGDLS and CDR2 YYNGEE. This CDR3 contains 13 residues. V lost 7 bases to trimming and J lost 3 bases, with 10 bases between them. The CDR3 here is CASARGDTGELFF. CDR3 bases: TGTGCCAGCGCGAGGGGGGACACCGGGGAGCTGTTTTTT.

This clonotype occurred a few times. The chain uses TRBV6-2 or TRBV6-3 and TRBJ2-1; TRBD1 matches 8 bases. The CDR3 is 17 residues long. Trimming took 5 bases from V and 0 from J; bases not matched to a gene: 9. Germline V gives CDR1 MNHEY, CDR2 SVGEGT. Written as DNA, the CDR3 is TGTGCCAGCAGTCTCTTCCGGACAGGGAGCTCCTACAATGAGCAGTTCTTC. Translating it yields CASSLFRTGSSYNEQFF.

The chain is built from TRBV15 and TRBJ2-5; no reliable D call. Per germline, CDR1 LNHNV and CDR2 YYDKDF (reference sequence). With 0 bases removed from V and 2 bases from J, the gap between germline ends came to 7 bases. The CDR3 has 14 amino acids. CDR3 sequence: CATSRDQDQETQYF. The CDR3 DNA is TGTGCCACCAGCAGAGATCAGGATCAAGAGACCCAGTACTTC.

This clonotype was counted a few times. The rearrangement joins TRBV7-9 to TRBJ2-1, with TRBD2 matching 12 bases. V was clipped by 4 bases and J by 2 bases; unmatched bases: 0. The CDR3 covers 15 residues. In germline, CDR1 is SEHNR, CDR2 FQNEAQ (reference sequence). As DNA, the CDR3 is TGTGCCAGCAGCTCTAGCGGGAGGGCCTACAATGAGCAGTTCTTC. Protein product: CASSSSGRAYNEQFF.

This clonotype has more than one count but fewer than ten. The chain uses TRBV29-1 and TRBJ2-7; maybe TRBD2 (5 bases). V was trimmed by 3 bases and J by 1 base, leaving 13 bases between them. Germline CDR1 and CDR2: SQVTM and ANQGSEA. This CDR3 has 14 amino acids. The CDR3 loop is CSVEYFGESYEQYF. The CDR3 DNA sequence: TGCAGCGTTGAGTACTTCGGGGAATCCTACGAGCAGTACTTC.

The chain carries TRBV10-1 and TRBJ2-1; 7 bases match TRBD2. This CDR3 is 15 amino acids long. Germline CDR1 WNHNN, CDR2 SYGVQD (reference sequence). The V segment lost 4 bases and the J segment 5 bases; nucleotides outside the gene matches: 8. As DNA, the CDR3 is TGCGCCAGCAGTGGGGGGGGACTGGATGACAATGAGCAGTTCTTC. It encodes CASSGGGLDDNEQFF.

This clonotype was observed a few times. The chain employs TRBV27 and TRBJ2-1; D uncertain. Germline V lookup: CDR1 MNHEY, CDR2 SMNVEV (reference sequence). The CDR3 totals 13 residues. V lost 10 bases to trimming and J lost 4 bases, with 14 bases between them. The CDR3 DNA reads as TGTGCCACAATTAAGGCGGATTACAATGAGCAGTTCTTC. Its translation: CATIKADYNEQFF.

The CDR3 DNA is TGTGCCAGCAGTTATCGTGGGCGTGAGGGACCCGAAGCTTTCTTT. This encodes CASSYRGREGPEAFF. The chain employs TRBV6-5 and TRBJ1-1; tentatively, D is TRBD1 (5 bases). The germline gives CDR1 MNHEY, CDR2 SVGAGI. The CDR3 contains 15 residues. V was cut by 3 bases and J by 8 bases, with 19 bases left in between.

This clonotype showed up many times. This rearrangement joins TRBV6-1 to TRBJ2-7; D ambiguous. Germline loops: CDR1 MNHNS, CDR2 SASEGT. The V end lost 1 base, the J end lost 6 bases, and 13 bases lay between the germline ends. This CDR3 spans 14 amino acids. The CDR3 region has the DNA TGTGCCAGCAGTGAAGGTGGGGTGCGAATCGAGCAGTACTTC. Translating it yields CASSEGGVRIEQYF.

The gene calls are TRBV5-1 and TRBJ2-2; TRBD2 matches at 7 bases. Per germline, CDR1 SGHRS and CDR2 YFSETQ. Trimming cost V 4 bases and J 5 bases; bases outside gene matches: 8. CDR3 length: 15 amino acids. The CDR3, as DNA: TGCGCCAGCAGCCCCTTGTACGGGAGGACCGGGGAGCTGTTTTTT. Translating gives CASSPLYGRTGELFF.

This clonotype has just a few counts. The chain links TRBV6-2 or TRBV6-3 to TRBJ2-7, with 15 positions matching TRBD2. Germline trimming cut 5 bases from V and 3 bases from J; bases unmatched to any gene: 5. The length of the CDR3 is 16 residues. Germline V gene lookup returns CDR1 MNHEY and CDR2 SVGEGT. The chain's CDR3 is CASSGTSGRRHYEQYF. CDR3 DNA: TGTGCCAGCAGTGGGACTAGCGGGAGGCGCCACTACGAGCAGTACTTC.

In this sample, this clonotype turned up many times. The rearrangement uses TRBV7-8 and TRBJ2-4, with D perhaps matching TRBD1 (8 bases). V lost 5 bases and J 3 bases, leaving 26 bases between the germline ends. CDR1 and CDR2 from the germline V gene are SGHVS and FQNEAQ. CDR3 length: 19 residues. The CDR3 DNA reads TGTGCCAGCAGCCAGGGGGCAGCCGGGGGGCTAAGAGTCAAAAACATTCAGTACTTC. Translation: CASSQGAAGGLRVKNIQYF.

There are a few counts of this clonotype. The chain recombines TRBV10-3 with TRBJ1-4; 9 positions agree with TRBD1. Germline CDR1 is ENHRY and CDR2 is SYGVKD. This CDR3 has 15 amino acids. Trimming took 6 bases from V and 8 from J; bases not matched to a gene: 10. The CDR3 region has the DNA TGTGCCATCAGCCCCAGGGACAGGGATGGCGAAAAACTGTTTTTT. It codes for CAISPRDRDGEKLFF.

Note on this clonotype: A much larger clone sits a single nucleotide away, making a read error possible. The chain links TRBV6-6 to TRBJ2-1, with 9 bases lining up with TRBD1. CDR1 is MNHNY and CDR2 is SVGAGI in the germline V gene (reference sequence). CDR3 length equals 13 residues. The CDR3 region has the DNA TGTGCCACCGCTAGGACAGGGGACAATGAGCAGTCCTTC. Translation gives CATARTGDNEQSF.

The rearrangement uses TRBV10-3 and TRBJ2-2, with TRBD2 as a possible D gene (5 bases). V lost 4 bases to trimming and J lost 5 bases, with 14 bases between them. Germline V gene data show CDR1 as ENHRY and CDR2 as SYGVKD. This CDR3 spans 15 amino acids. The CDR3 DNA is TGTGCCATCAGTGGGTCCACCCGGAGGACCGGGGAGCTGTTTTTT. Protein product: CAISGSTRRTGELFF.

This clonotype has ten or more counts. The chain combines TRBV7-6 with TRBJ2-5; 15 nucleotides match TRBD2. Germline trimming cut 5 bases from V and 3 bases from J; bases unmatched to any gene: 4. The CDR3 runs 16 residues. Germline-derived CDR1 and CDR2 are SGHVS and FNYEAQ. The CDR3 DNA reads as TGTGCCAGCAGCGCCCGGACTAGCGGGGGGGAAGAGACCCAGTACTTC. Its translation is CASSARTSGGEETQYF.

In regard to this clonotype: An end of the junction does not agree with germline; a read error may underlie this. The chain uses TRBV5-1 and TRBJ2-1; 7 positions match TRBD2. This CDR3 is 16 amino acids long. The germline V gene has CDR1 SGHRS and CDR2 YFSETQ. Written as DNA, the CDR3 is TGCGCCAACAGCTTGGCGGTGCGGGAGCGCTACAATGAGCAGTTCTTC. Its translation is CANSLAVRERYNEQFF.

This clonotype was seen many times. V and J are TRBV20-1 and TRBJ2-7, with 16 bases matching TRBD2. Looked up from germline, CDR1 is DFQATT and CDR2 is SNEGSKA (reference sequence). The V segment lost 4 bases and the J segment 2 bases; nucleotides outside the gene matches: 2. This CDR3 spans 15 amino acids. This CDR3 is CSAKGTSGRAYEQYF. CDR3 nucleotide sequence: TGCAGTGCTAAAGGGACTAGCGGGAGGGCCTACGAGCAGTACTTC.

The rearrangement links TRBV7-2 to TRBJ1-3, with D possibly being TRBD1 (5 bases). This CDR3 region has 14 residues. With 3 bases removed from V and 7 bases from J, the gap between germline ends came to 13 bases. From germline, CDR1 is SGHTA and CDR2 FQGNSA. Here the CDR3 DNA reads TGTGCCAGCAGCTTGGGGCGGGGTAGTAACACCATATATTTT. It yields the protein CASSLGRGSNTIYF.

As regards this clonotype: Germline and junction disagree at one end, which may indicate a read error. The V and J genes are TRBV7-3 and TRBJ2-3, with D tentatively TRBD1 or TRBD2 (5 bases each). The germline gives CDR1 SGHTA, CDR2 FQGTGA. There are 13 residues in the CDR3. The CDR3 DNA sequence: TGTGCCAACAGCTTGGGGACCGGAGATACGCAGTATTTT. Translation: CANSLGTGDTQYF.

This clonotype turned up a few times. At one boundary the junction diverges from the germline segment, which might be a read error. The V call is TRBV2, the J call TRBJ1-4; tentatively, D is TRBD1 (6 bases). CDR3 size: 14 residues. Looked up from germline, CDR1 is SNHLY and CDR2 is FYNNEI. The CDR3 bases are TGTGCCAGCAGGGAAGGACAGATTAATGAAAAACTGTTTTTT. This translates into CASREGQINEKLFF.

This chain links TRBV6-1 with TRBJ1-5, with D possibly being TRBD1 (5 bases). The CDR3 contains 13 residues. V lost 6 bases and J lost 5, with 11 bases in between. CDR1 and CDR2 from the germline V gene are MNHNS and SASEGT. The CDR3 loop is CASRIRVDQPQHF. For the CDR3, the DNA is TGTGCCAGCAGGATCAGGGTGGATCAGCCCCAGCATTTT.

The chain uses TRBV29-1 and TRBJ1-4; 9 nucleotides agree with TRBD1. The CDR3 spans 13 residues. J gave up 8 bases and V 7 bases, and 8 bases lay outside the gene matches. In germline, CDR1 is SQVTM, CDR2 ANQGSEA. CDR3 in DNA: TGCAGCGCCATGGACAGGGGAGGGGAAAAACTGTTTTTT. Translating it yields CSAMDRGGEKLFF.

The V gene is TRBV10-1, the J gene TRBJ2-1, with D unclear. Germline V gene lookup returns CDR1 WNHNN and CDR2 SYGVQD (reference sequence). Trimming stripped 0 bases from V and 4 bases from J, with 4 bases between. This CDR3 comprises 13 residues. The CDR3 sequence is CASSESEYNEQFF. The CDR3, as DNA: TGCGCCAGCAGTGAGTCGGAGTACAATGAGCAGTTCTTC.

This clonotype was detected many times. This chain connects TRBV20-1 to TRBJ2-1; 10 bases line up with TRBD1. Germline loops: CDR1 DFQATT, CDR2 SNEGSKA (reference sequence). The CDR3 has 15 residues. V gave up 6 bases and J gave up 5 bases; unmatched junction bases: 10. The CDR3 here is CSAPNRDRGNNEQFF. CDR3 DNA sequence: TGCAGTGCACCGAACCGGGACAGGGGAAACAATGAGCAGTTCTTC.

This clonotype appeared many times. V usage is TRBV10-3 and J usage is TRBJ1-3; D ambiguous. The CDR3 sequence is 15 residues long. Trimming stripped 2 bases from V and 0 bases from J, with 8 bases between. CDR1 and CDR2 (germline): ENHRY, SYGVKD. The DNA for the CDR3 is TGTGCCATCAGTGAGGACGGTTTCTCTGGAAACACCATATATTTT. Translation gives CAISEDGFSGNTIYF.

Ten or more counts support this clonotype. The J gene is TRBJ1-2, the V gene TRBV6-6; 8 bases align to TRBD1. Germline lookup yields CDR1 MNHNY and CDR2 SVGAGI (reference sequence). This CDR3 has 15 amino acids. Losses at the gene ends were 6 bases for V and 5 bases for J; bases not matched to a gene: 11. The CDR3 loop is CASSNNQGAGYGYTF. The DNA for the CDR3 is TGTGCCAGCAGCAACAATCAGGGGGCTGGGTATGGCTACACCTTC.